A single sample is the source of the 18 T cell receptor beta chains below, sequenced in a study of T cell changes during pregnancy in multiple sclerosis. Some clones are missing from TCRdb's copy, which holds only in-frame ones; the method was immunoSEQ multiplex PCR. Counted here are 55,000 to 85,000 clones, about nine tenths occurring once; the ten biggest clones make up 1.5%. The input for sequencing was peripheral blood, taken in the third trimester of pregnancy. All receptors come from a female donor with multiple sclerosis, enrolled in a pregnancy study.

This clone was seen only once. The chain employs TRBV21-1 and TRBJ2-5; the table gives TRBD2 as D, unverified against the DNA. TRBV21-1 is a known pseudogene. The CDR3 length is 12 residues. The CDR3 sequence is CASTLRGETQYF. The CDR3 coding sequence is TGTGCCAGCACCCTGCGAGGGGAGACCCAGTACTTC.

V usage is TRBV20-1 and J usage is TRBJ2-1; D gene uncertain. Trimming shortened V by 7 bases and J by 8 bases, and 12 bases separated the two germline ends. The CDR3 is made up of 11 amino acids. CDR1 and CDR2 (germline): DFQATT, SNEGSKA (reference sequence). Here the CDR3 reads CSGSASYEQFF. CDR3 DNA sequence: TGCAGTGGTTCTGCGAGCTATGAGCAGTTCTTC.

This clone was seen a single time. The chain has TRBV6-5 and TRBJ1-4; no firm D call. CDR1 and CDR2 (germline): MNHEY, SVGAGI. The CDR3 is made up of 14 amino acids. Trimming removed 4 bases at V and 4 bases at J, with 10 bases between. As DNA, the CDR3 is TGTGCCAGCAGTTCATCGACGGGTAATGAAAAACTGTTTTTT. Protein: CASSSSTGNEKLFF.

This chain uses TRBV19 with TRBJ1-5, with D perhaps matching TRBD1 (5 bases). The CDR3 consists of 16 residues. Germline lookup yields CDR1 LNHDA and CDR2 SQIVND (reference sequence). V lost 5 bases to trimming and J lost 3 bases, with 17 bases between them. The CDR3 loop reads CASSGARGVDNQPQHF. As DNA, the CDR3 is TGTGCCAGTAGTGGGGCTCGGGGGGTAGACAATCAGCCCCAGCATTTT. The whole variable domain, filled in from reference TRBV19 and TRBJ1-5, reads DGGITQSPKYLFRKEGQNVTLSCEQNLNHDAMYWYRQDPGQGLRLIYYSQIVNDFQKGDIAEGYSVSREKKESFPLTVTSAQKNPTAFYLCASSGARGVDNQPQHFGDGTRLSIL.

The V and J genes are TRBV5-1 and TRBJ2-1, with D perhaps matching TRBD2 (5 bases). In germline, CDR1 is SGHRS, CDR2 YFSETQ. The V end was cut by 0 bases, the J end by 2 bases, with 12 bases between. The CDR3 has 16 residues. The CDR3 sequence: CASSLAPGNPYNEQFF. The CDR3 DNA follows: TGCGCCAGCAGCTTGGCCCCCGGGAACCCCTACAATGAGCAGTTCTTC.

The J gene is TRBJ2-3, the V gene TRBV11-2; 11 bases are shared with TRBD2. V lost 1 base, J lost 7 bases, and 4 bases stayed unmatched. The CDR3 is 15 residues long. Germline lookup yields CDR1 SGHAT and CDR2 FQNNGV. The CDR3 DNA is TGTGCCAGCAGCTTAGTAGCGGGAGGGCTGAATACGCAGTATTTT. It codes for CASSLVAGGLNTQYF.

In regard to this clone: Compared with germline, one end of the junction differs, possibly owing to a read error. The genes are TRBV6-5 and TRBJ2-7; 10 positions match TRBD1. Germline lookup yields CDR1 MNHEY and CDR2 SVGAGI. The CDR3 consists of 15 residues. The CDR3 protein is CASSYSDRGGYEQYF. Here the CDR3 DNA reads TGTGCCAGCAGCTACTCGGACAGGGGGGGTTACGAGCAGTACTTC.

The chain combines TRBV7-9 with TRBJ1-2; 8 bases are a match to TRBD1. Germline CDR1 and CDR2: SEHNR and FQNEAQ (reference sequence). The CDR3 spans 13 residues. With V trimmed by 5 bases and J by 6 bases, 5 bases remained unmatched. The CDR3 loop is CASSPRTGHGYTF. The CDR3 DNA is TGTGCCAGCAGCCCCCGGACAGGGCATGGCTACACCTTC. The full variable domain, its missing parts supplied by reference TRBV7-9 and TRBJ1-2, is DTGVSQNPRHKITKRGQNVTFRCDPISEHNRLYWYRQTLGQGPEFLTYFQNEAQLEKSRLLSDRFSAERPKGSFSTLEIQRTEQGDSAMYLCASSPRTGHGYTFGSGTRLTVV.

The gene calls are TRBV7-2 and TRBJ1-4; D is ambiguous. CDR1 SGHTA and CDR2 FQGNSA come from the germline V gene. CDR3 length: 14 residues. Trimming cost V 5 bases and J 4 bases, with 11 bases left between them. CDR3 bases: TGTGCCAGCAGCGGCCGCGGGGTTAATGAAAAACTGTTTTTT. It yields the protein CASSGRGVNEKLFF.

Here the CDR3 DNA reads TGTGCCAGTAGTGCAGACAGCGAAGCCTACAATGAGCAGTTCTTC. Translated, it gives CASSADSEAYNEQFF. The chain combines TRBV19 with TRBJ2-1; a possible D gene is TRBD1 (5 bases). Between the trimmed V and J ends, which lost 5 bases and 2 bases, there was a span of 13 bases. CDR1 is LNHDA and CDR2 is SQIVND in the germline V gene (reference sequence). The CDR3 length is 15 residues.

The J gene is TRBJ2-7, the V gene TRBV7-9, with 7 bases that match TRBD1. V trimming: 5 bases; J trimming: 4 bases; junction bases outside the gene matches: 11. This CDR3 is 15 amino acids long. Germline assignment: CDR1 SEHNR and CDR2 FQNEAQ (reference sequence). CDR3 residues: CASSPHTGTVYEQYF. CDR3 coding DNA: TGTGCCAGCAGCCCCCATACCGGGACAGTGTACGAGCAGTACTTC.

V usage is TRBV5-1 and J usage is TRBJ1-2; tentatively, D is TRBD1 (5 bases). The CDR3 has 12 amino acids. The germline V gene encodes CDR1 SGHRS and CDR2 YFSETQ. V lost 5 bases to trimming and J lost 4 bases, with 9 bases between them. The CDR3, as DNA: TGCGCCAGCAGTCAGGGATTCTATGGCTACACCTTC. Amino acids: CASSQGFYGYTF.

This rearrangement joins TRBV5-1 to TRBJ2-3, with D perhaps matching TRBD2 (7 bases). Germline assignment: CDR1 SGHRS and CDR2 YFSETQ. Trimming removed 4 bases at V and 6 bases at J, with 21 bases between. The CDR3 totals 16 residues. CDR3 coding DNA: TGCGCCAGCAGCAAATCCGGGGGGCGAGAAGGGGATACGCAGTATTTT. Protein product: CASSKSGGREGDTQYF.

The chain employs TRBV2 and TRBJ1-6, with a weak D call TRBD1 (5 bases). CDR1 SNHLY and CDR2 FYNNEI come from the germline V gene. The CDR3 loop spans 13 amino acids. V lost 8 bases and J lost 8, with 13 bases in between. The CDR3 bases are TGTGCCAGCGGGCAGGCGGGGGATTCACCCCTCCACTTT. Translated: CASGQAGDSPLHF.

In nucleotides, the CDR3 is TGCGCCAGCAGCCAAGATAACTCCGAAGGGGGCTATGGCTACACCTTC. As protein: CASSQDNSEGGYGYTF. The chain is built from TRBV4-3 and TRBJ1-2; the D gene is possibly TRBD1 (6 bases). The CDR3 contains 16 residues. V shed 0 bases and J shed 4 bases, with 15 bases lying between them. CDR1 LGHNA and CDR2 YSLEER come from the germline V gene.

J is TRBJ2-1 and V is TRBV5-1, with 10 bases matching TRBD2. The J segment lost 10 bases and the V segment lost 0 bases, leaving 13 bases of the junction unmatched. CDR3 size: 17 residues. Germline values: CDR1 SGHRS, CDR2 YFSETQ. CDR3 amino acids: CASSLASGTSVKAEQFF. The CDR3 nucleotides read TGCGCCAGCAGCTTGGCCTCCGGGACTAGCGTGAAAGCCGAGCAGTTCTTC.

DNA for the CDR3: TGTGCCAGCAGCCGTAGCGGGGTGGAGATTGGAGAGACCCAGTACTTC. Translated: CASSRSGVEIGETQYF. The chain combines TRBV4-2 with TRBJ2-5; 8 nucleotides line up with TRBD2. This CDR3 spans 16 amino acids. The V and J ends lost 4 bases and 4 bases, in that order; junction bases with no gene match: 11. Germline V gene data show CDR1 as LGHNA and CDR2 as YNFKEQ.

The chain employs TRBV27 and TRBJ2-4, with TRBD2 identical over 14 bases. With V trimmed by 4 bases and J by 8 bases, 16 bases remained unmatched. CDR1 is MNHEY, CDR2 SMNVEV, per germline (reference sequence). The CDR3 contains 19 residues. The CDR3 coding sequence is TGTGCCAGCAGTTCGAGACTAGCGGGGGGGAATAGTCCTCTGGACATTCAGTACTTC. It specifies CASSSRLAGGNSPLDIQYF.